Below, 20 T cell receptor beta chains from the same sample are listed, as sequenced in a study of cytomegalovirus exposure and HLA in healthy donors. PCR amplification relied on 60 Vbeta primers (plus 13 Jbeta primers). This table comes from immunoSEQ multiplex PCR, and its TCRdb copy is limited to in-frame clones, with some not included. Among roughly 150,000 clones listed, approximately 73% were seen once. Source material: PBMCs. These receptors all stem from a man aged 30 to 45 in good health and CMV-seropositive.

The V gene is TRBV7-6, the J gene TRBJ1-4; possibly TRBD1 for D (6 bases). Trimming cost V 5 bases and J 6 bases, with 10 bases left between them. The length of the CDR3 is 13 residues. CDR1 is SGHVS and CDR2 is FNYEAQ in the germline V gene. In DNA form, the CDR3 reads TGTGCCAGCAGCCACCGACAGGATGAAAAACTGTTTTTT. Residues: CASSHRQDEKLFF.

The chain has TRBV4-1 and TRBJ2-7; D perhaps matches TRBD1 (5 bases). Germline V gene data show CDR1 as MGHRA and CDR2 as YSYEKL. V was cut by 5 bases and J by 3 bases, with 14 bases left in between. The CDR3 sequence is 14 residues long. The CDR3 DNA is TGCGCCAGCAGCAAACAGGCCGCCGGCTACGAGCAGTACTTC. It yields the protein CASSKQAAGYEQYF.

This chain uses TRBV7-9 with TRBJ1-3; D unclear. The CDR3 covers 16 residues. Per germline, CDR1 SEHNR and CDR2 FQNEAQ (reference sequence). Trimming shortened V by 1 base and J by 0 bases, and 10 bases separated the two germline ends. The DNA of the CDR3 is TGTGCCAGCAGCTTAGAGACATACTCCTCTGGAAACACCATATATTTT. This gives the protein CASSLETYSSGNTIYF.

This clone showed up just a few times. This chain connects TRBV10-3 to TRBJ2-5; 9 bases align to TRBD1. Trimming at V came to 6 bases and at J to 8 bases, leaving 7 bases not matched to a gene. Germline loops: CDR1 ENHRY, CDR2 SYGVKD. This CDR3 spans 13 amino acids. CDR3 nucleotide sequence: TGTGCCATCAGGGATGACAGGGGGGGAACCCAGTACTTC. This encodes CAIRDDRGGTQYF.

This clone was seen a handful of times. V gene TRBV19 combines with J gene TRBJ1-3, with D uncertain. CDR1 is LNHDA, CDR2 SQIVND, per germline (reference sequence). The CDR3 is 15 residues long. The V end lost 1 base, the J end lost 0 bases, and 7 bases lay between the germline ends. The CDR3 DNA is TGTGCCAGTAGTATAGGTGTGAGCTCTGGAAACACCATATATTTT. Translation: CASSIGVSSGNTIYF.

The rearrangement links TRBV27 to TRBJ2-3, with 7 bases matching TRBD2. Unmatched junction bases numbered 11, after V lost 5 bases and J lost 3 bases. This CDR3 contains 16 residues. Germline CDR1 and CDR2: MNHEY and SMNVEV (reference sequence). CDR3 sequence (DNA): TGTGCCAGCAGTCCCTGGGCGGGAGCCGTTACAGATACGCAGTATTTT. Its protein is CASSPWAGAVTDTQYF.

The V call is TRBV2, the J call TRBJ2-1; D might be TRBD2 (5 bases). There are 14 residues in the CDR3. Per the germline V gene, CDR1 is SNHLY and CDR2 is FYNNEI. V was cut by 2 bases and J by 4 bases, with 9 bases left in between. CDR3 residues: CASSETRSYNEQFF. The CDR3 DNA is TGTGCCAGCAGTGAAACTAGGTCTTACAATGAGCAGTTCTTC.

The V and J genes are TRBV5-4 and TRBJ2-3, with 8 positions matching TRBD2. The trim removed 0 bases at V and 2 bases at J, leaving 8 bases unmatched. Per germline, CDR1 SGHNT and CDR2 YYREEE (reference sequence). The length of the CDR3 is 17 residues. Here the CDR3 reads CASSLALGLDTTDTQYF. The CDR3 bases are TGTGCCAGCAGCTTGGCATTGGGACTAGACACCACAGATACGCAGTATTTT. Supplemented by reference TRBV5-4 and TRBJ2-3, the full variable domain reads ETGVTQSPTHLIKTRGQQVTLRCSSQSGHNTVSWYQQALGQGPQFIFQYYREEENGRGNFPPRFSGLQFPNYSSELNVNALELDDSALYLCASSLALGLDTTDTQYFGPGTRLTVL.

The chain links TRBV7-9 to TRBJ1-1, with 12 nucleotides matching TRBD1. V trimming: 4 bases; J trimming: 3 bases; junction bases outside the gene matches: 12. This CDR3 region has 18 residues. Germline values: CDR1 SEHNR, CDR2 FQNEAQ (reference sequence). CDR3: CASSSFWDRGQGDTEAFF. Here the CDR3 DNA reads TGTGCCAGCAGCTCTTTTTGGGACAGGGGGCAGGGGGACACTGAAGCTTTCTTT.

Only a few counts were recorded for this clone. The chain couples TRBV6-5 to TRBJ1-1; D uncertain. Germline CDR1 and CDR2: MNHEY and SVGAGI. V lost 2 bases to trimming and J lost 1 base, with 5 bases between them. The CDR3 extends over 13 amino acids. In DNA, the CDR3 is TGTGCCAGCAGTTACGCTACGAACACTGAAGCTTTCTTT. Its translation is CASSYATNTEAFF.

The chain couples TRBV19 to TRBJ2-5, with D maybe TRBD2 (6 bases). V was clipped by 1 base and J by 3 bases, with 21 bases between them. The germline gives CDR1 LNHDA, CDR2 SQIVND (reference sequence). The CDR3 is made up of 18 amino acids. The chain's CDR3 is CASSIGGVRQTLKETQYF. CDR3 nucleotides: TGTGCCAGTAGTATAGGGGGGGTTCGACAGACCCTAAAAGAGACCCAGTACTTC.

J is TRBJ2-2 and V is TRBV15; 11 bases agree with TRBD2. With 2 bases clipped from V and 5 bases from J, the junction kept 10 bases outside the gene matches. This CDR3 region has 18 residues. CDR1 is LNHNV and CDR2 is YYDKDF in the germline V gene (reference sequence). The CDR3 DNA sequence: TGTGCCACCAGCAGACCGCACAAAACTAGCGGGAGTACCGGGGAGCTGTTTTTT. Protein product: CATSRPHKTSGSTGELFF.

This clone has only a few counts. Other DNA sequences from this sample encode an identical CDR3 as well. The chain links TRBV6-5 to TRBJ2-7, with TRBD1 identical over 7 bases. The CDR3 length is 14 residues. V lost 2 bases, J lost 2 bases, and 3 bases stayed unmatched. Per the germline V gene, CDR1 is MNHEY and CDR2 is SVGAGI. CDR3 protein: CASSYGQGAYEQYF. DNA for the CDR3: TGTGCCAGCAGTTACGGTCAGGGGGCCTACGAGCAGTACTTC.

This chain uses TRBV6-5 with TRBJ2-1; D may be TRBD2 (6 bases). Germline V gives CDR1 MNHEY, CDR2 SVGAGI. V lost 2 bases and J lost 8, with 16 bases in between. The CDR3 consists of 15 residues. CDR3 residues: CASSYRGGGEDEQFF. The CDR3 nucleotides are TGTGCCAGCAGTTACCGGGGAGGTGGTGAGGATGAGCAGTTCTTC.

The chain couples TRBV11-2 to TRBJ2-1; 9 bases fit TRBD2. Trimming took 5 bases from V and 10 from J; bases not matched to a gene: 3. From germline, CDR1 is SGHAT and CDR2 FQNNGV. This CDR3 contains 12 residues. Written as DNA, the CDR3 is TGTGCCAGCAGCCCCAGCGGGAGGGAGCAGTTCTTC. Residues: CASSPSGREQFF.

V and J are TRBV15 and TRBJ2-3; D is ambiguous. The CDR3 loop spans 13 amino acids. Germline V gene lookup returns CDR1 LNHNV and CDR2 YYDKDF (reference sequence). The V gene lost 0 bases and the J gene lost 6 bases, with 7 bases spanning the gap. The DNA for the CDR3 is TGTGCCACCAGCAGAGATCCCATCGATACGCAGTATTTT. Its translation is CATSRDPIDTQYF.

V usage is TRBV28 and J usage is TRBJ2-7; D is possibly TRBD2 (5 bases). The CDR3 is made up of 13 amino acids. The V gene's germline CDR1 is MDHEN and CDR2 SYDVKM. V was trimmed by 5 bases and J by 3 bases, leaving 11 bases between them. The CDR3 sequence is CASSPSLGYEQYF. The CDR3 DNA reads TGTGCCAGCAGTCCTAGCTTGGGCTACGAGCAGTACTTC.

This chain joins TRBV27 and TRBJ2-1, with 7 positions matching TRBD2. The CDR3 has 15 residues. V gave up 6 bases and J gave up 5 bases; unmatched junction bases: 10. Per germline, CDR1 MNHEY and CDR2 SMNVEV (reference sequence). Written as DNA, the CDR3 is TGTGCCAGCAGCCATCTAGCGGATTACAACAATGAGCAGTTCTTC. Encoded protein: CASSHLADYNNEQFF.

The genes are TRBV30 and TRBJ2-7, with 15 bases that match TRBD2. Germline V gene data show CDR1 as GTSNPN and CDR2 as SVGIG (reference sequence). Losses at the gene ends were 2 bases for V and 2 bases for J; bases not matched to a gene: 16. The CDR3 runs to 20 residues. Written as DNA, the CDR3 is TGTGCCTGGAGTCTGGGCCGAGGCCGGACTAGCGGGAGGGTGGCCTACGAGCAGTACTTC. Translating gives CAWSLGRGRTSGRVAYEQYF.

V gene TRBV7-9 combines with J gene TRBJ2-4; 10 bases agree with TRBD1. The J segment lost 1 base and the V segment lost 4 bases, leaving 7 bases of the junction unmatched. This CDR3 region has 17 residues. Germline V gives CDR1 SEHNR, CDR2 FQNEAQ (reference sequence). CDR3 sequence: CASSSIGQGGAKNIQYF. CDR3 sequence (DNA): TGTGCCAGCAGCTCCATCGGACAGGGGGGTGCCAAAAACATTCAGTACTTC.